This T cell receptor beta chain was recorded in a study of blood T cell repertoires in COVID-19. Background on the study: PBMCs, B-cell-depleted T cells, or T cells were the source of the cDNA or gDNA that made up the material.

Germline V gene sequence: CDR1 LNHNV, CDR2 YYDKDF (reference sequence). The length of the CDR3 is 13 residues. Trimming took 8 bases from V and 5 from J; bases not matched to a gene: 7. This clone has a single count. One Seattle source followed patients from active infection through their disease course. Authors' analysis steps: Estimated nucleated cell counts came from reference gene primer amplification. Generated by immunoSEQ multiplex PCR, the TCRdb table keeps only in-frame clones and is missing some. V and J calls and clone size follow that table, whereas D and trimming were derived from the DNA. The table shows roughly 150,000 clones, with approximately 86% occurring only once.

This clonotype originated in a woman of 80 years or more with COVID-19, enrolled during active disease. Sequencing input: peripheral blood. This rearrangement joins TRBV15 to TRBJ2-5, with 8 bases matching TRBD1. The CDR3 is CATAPGGTETQYF. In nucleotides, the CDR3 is TGTGCCACCGCGCCAGGGGGCACGGAGACCCAGTACTTC. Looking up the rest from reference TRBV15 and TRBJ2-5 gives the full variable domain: DAMVIQNPRYQVTQFGKPVTLSCSQTLNHNVMYWYQQKSSQAPKLLFHYYDKDFNNEADTPDNFQSRRPNTSFCFLDIRSPGLGDTAMYLCATAPGGTETQYFGPGTRLLVL.